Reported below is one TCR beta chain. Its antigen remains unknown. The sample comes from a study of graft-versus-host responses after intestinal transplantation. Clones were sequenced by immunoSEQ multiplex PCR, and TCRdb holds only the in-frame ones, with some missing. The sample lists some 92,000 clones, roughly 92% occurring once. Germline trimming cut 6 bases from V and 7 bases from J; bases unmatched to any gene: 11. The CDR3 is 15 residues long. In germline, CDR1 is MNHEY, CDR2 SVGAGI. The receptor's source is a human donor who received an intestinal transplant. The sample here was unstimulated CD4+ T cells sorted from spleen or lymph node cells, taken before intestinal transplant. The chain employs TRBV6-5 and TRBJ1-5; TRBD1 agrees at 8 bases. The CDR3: CASRTGTGFEQPQHF. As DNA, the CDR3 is TGTGCCAGCAGGACCGGGACAGGCTTCGAGCAGCCCCAGCATTTT.